One sample yielded the 16 T cell receptor beta chains listed below, sequenced in a study of blood T cell repertoires in COVID-19. Repertoires were generated with immunoSEQ multiplex PCR, while TCRdb's copy carries only in-frame clones and drops some. Here the sample spans some 300,000 clones, around 88% being singletons. Sequenced: peripheral blood. The origin of the receptors is a woman under 40 who had recovered from COVID-19.

For the CDR3, the DNA is TGCGCCAGCAGCCAACCGGACAGGGAAGGAGCTTTCTTT. It yields the protein CASSQPDREGAFF. The gene calls are TRBV4-1 and TRBJ1-1; 8 nucleotides align to TRBD1. The CDR3 runs 13 residues. V lost 2 bases, J lost 10 bases, and 6 bases stayed unmatched. From germline, CDR1 is MGHRA and CDR2 YSYEKL.

This clone was counted between two and nine times. The chain combines TRBV3-1 (or the pseudogene TRBV3-2) with TRBJ2-1, with 7 bases matching TRBD1. Germline V gene sequence: CDR1 LGHDT, CDR2 YNNKEL (reference sequence). There are 16 residues in the CDR3. After removal of 1 base from V and 5 bases from J, the junction contained 8 bases not matched to a gene. The CDR3 DNA is TGTGCCAGCAGCCAAGCTACGACAGGGCCCCACAATGAGCAGTTCTTC. Protein sequence: CASSQATTGPHNEQFF.

The chain combines TRBV15 with TRBJ1-2, with TRBD1 identical over 9 bases. The CDR3 extends over 13 amino acids. CDR1 and CDR2 (germline): LNHNV, YYDKDF (reference sequence). V lost 5 bases and J lost 3; bases outside the gene matches: 1. CDR3 bases: TGTGCCACCAGCGACAGGGGGTACTATGGCTACACCTTC. Its protein is CATSDRGYYGYTF.

The chain is built from TRBV11-3 and TRBJ1-5; TRBD1 is a possible D gene (6 bases). The CDR3 covers 13 residues. Trimming removed 4 bases at V and 6 bases at J, with 10 bases between. Germline lookup yields CDR1 SGHNT and CDR2 YENEEA. CDR3 nucleotides: TGTGCCAGCAGCTCAACAGGGTTTCAGCCCCAGCATTTT. Translation: CASSSTGFQPQHF.

V and J are TRBV28 and TRBJ1-2, with 7 bases fitting TRBD1. The CDR3 totals 15 residues. J lost 3 bases, V lost 3 bases, and 7 bases had no gene match. The germline V gene encodes CDR1 MDHEN and CDR2 SYDVKM. The CDR3 here is CASSFSRDRDYGYTF. In DNA, the CDR3 is TGTGCCAGCAGTTTCTCCCGGGACAGAGACTATGGCTACACCTTC.

V and J are TRBV30 and TRBJ1-1, with 8 positions matching TRBD1. Germline V gene data show CDR1 as GTSNPN and CDR2 as SVGIG (reference sequence). J lost 2 bases, V lost 3 bases, and 2 bases had no gene match. The CDR3 extends over 13 amino acids. In DNA form, the CDR3 reads TGTGCCTGGAGGGACAGGGAAAACACTGAAGCTTTCTTT. Amino acid sequence: CAWRDRENTEAFF.

The V call is TRBV7-3, the J call TRBJ2-1; tentatively, D is TRBD1 (5 bases). This CDR3 is 14 amino acids long. The germline V gene encodes CDR1 SGHTA and CDR2 FQGTGA. Trimming took off 5 bases at V and 6 bases at J, with 14 bases between the two ends. The CDR3 protein is CASSPGLLGNEQFF. For the CDR3, the DNA is TGTGCCAGCAGCCCAGGGTTGTTAGGCAATGAGCAGTTCTTC.

V and J are TRBV4-3 and TRBJ2-6, with a weak D call TRBD2 (6 bases). Germline V CDR1 and CDR2: LGHNA, YSLEER. The CDR3 loop spans 15 amino acids. Trimming pared 4 bases from V and 0 bases from J, leaving 7 bases between. The CDR3 DNA reads as TGCGCCAGCAGCCGGGGGGTCTCTGGGGCCAACGTCCTGACTTTC. Translating gives CASSRGVSGANVLTF.

The chain recombines TRBV5-5 with TRBJ1-5; D might be TRBD1 (5 bases). CDR3 length equals 14 residues. V lost 4 bases, J lost 2 bases, and 10 bases lay in between. CDR1 is SGHKS, CDR2 YYEKEE, per germline (reference sequence). This CDR3 reads CASSAGGGNQPQHF. The CDR3 bases are TGTGCCAGCAGCGCGGGGGGGGGCAATCAGCCCCAGCATTTT.

This chain links TRBV5-6 with TRBJ2-5, with D perhaps TRBD2 (6 bases). CDR1 and CDR2 from the germline V gene are SGHDT and YYEEEE. Trimming removed 4 bases at V and 4 bases at J, with 14 bases between. The CDR3 has 14 amino acids. The CDR3 nucleotides read TGTGCCAGCAGCCCGGGCAACGGGGGAGAGACCCAGTACTTC. It is translated as CASSPGNGGETQYF.

This chain joins TRBV18 and TRBJ1-1, with D tentatively TRBD1 (5 bases). Looked up from germline, CDR1 is KGHSH and CDR2 is LQKENI. V was clipped by 6 bases and J by 1 base, with 6 bases between them. The CDR3 has 12 amino acids. CDR3 loop: CASSGGNTEAFF. CDR3 nucleotides: TGTGCCAGCTCGGGGGGGAACACTGAAGCTTTCTTT.

DNA for the CDR3: TGTGCCAGCAGTCCCCCTCTTACCGACACCTACGAGCAGTACTTC. Its protein product is CASSPPLTDTYEQYF. The genes are TRBV2 and TRBJ2-7, with D unclear. The length of the CDR3 is 15 residues. V gave up 5 bases and J gave up 2 bases, with 16 bases separating them. The germline V gene has CDR1 SNHLY and CDR2 FYNNEI. Filled out from reference TRBV2 and TRBJ2-7, the complete variable domain reads EPEVTQTPSHQVTQMGQEVILRCVPISNHLYFYWYRQILGQKVEFLVSFYNNEISEKSEIFDDQFSVERPDGSNFTLKIRSTKLEDSAMYFCASSPPLTDTYEQYFGPGTRLTVT.

V and J are TRBV19 and TRBJ2-7; TRBD1 agrees at 11 bases. The germline CDR1 and CDR2 sequences are LNHDA and SQIVND (reference sequence). The CDR3 loop spans 15 amino acids. Trimming removed 4 bases from V and 2 bases from J; junction bases left unmatched: 4. In nucleotides, the CDR3 is TGTGCCAGTAGTACGGACAGGGGGCGCCCCTACGAGCAGTACTTC. Its protein product is CASSTDRGRPYEQYF.

This clone was counted ten times or more. This chain joins TRBV7-2 and TRBJ1-3, with no clear D. Germline V gives CDR1 SGHTA, CDR2 FQGNSA. The CDR3 consists of 14 residues. With 5 bases removed from V and 4 bases from J, the gap between germline ends came to 12 bases. CDR3 in DNA: TGTGCCAGCAGCCCCACCTTTCAGGGAAACACCATATATTTT. Translated: CASSPTFQGNTIYF.

Here the CDR3 reads CASSATPTGGRGYGYTF. In DNA, the CDR3 is TGTGCCAGTTCCGCGACCCCCACAGGGGGCAGAGGCTATGGCTACACCTTC. J is TRBJ1-2 and V is TRBV19, with TRBD1 matching over 9 bases. Germline V gene lookup returns CDR1 LNHDA and CDR2 SQIVND (reference sequence). The CDR3 length is 17 residues. With V trimmed by 8 bases and J by 4 bases, 17 bases remained unmatched.

This chain uses TRBV19 with TRBJ2-7, with 8 bases matching TRBD1. Germline CDR1 LNHDA, CDR2 SQIVND (reference sequence). The V gene end was trimmed by 5 bases and the J gene end by 0 bases; junction bases not matched to a gene: 6. This CDR3 contains 15 residues. CDR3: CASSAPGTGSYEQYF. As DNA, the CDR3 is TGTGCCAGTAGTGCCCCCGGGACAGGCTCCTACGAGCAGTACTTC. The full variable domain, its missing parts supplied by reference TRBV19 and TRBJ2-7, is DGGITQSPKYLFRKEGQNVTLSCEQNLNHDAMYWYRQDPGQGLRLIYYSQIVNDFQKGDIAEGYSVSREKKESFPLTVTSAQKNPTAFYLCASSAPGTGSYEQYFGPGTRLTVT.